Shown below are 25 T cell receptor beta chains from a single sample sequenced in a study of CD8 T cells in ankylosing spondylitis. These TCRs' antigens remain unknown. Points from the study as a whole: A motif of roughly eight highly homologous TCR beta variants was seen as apparently characteristic of ankylosing spondylitis blood.

TCRdb itself ran the 5' RACE reads through MiXCR, one entry per CDR3 protein. The sample has more than 650,000 distinct CDR3 sequences, 10% to 15% seen once. Material for sequencing was blood, either unsorted or a sorted T cell fraction (not recorded which). The receptors were sampled from a male donor with ankylosing spondylitis.

The chain links TRBV4-1 to TRBJ2-5; 7 nucleotides agree with TRBD1. Trimming removed 3 bases from V and 2 bases from J; junction bases left unmatched: 3. The CDR3 length is 14 residues. Germline loops: CDR1 MGHRA, CDR2 YSYEKL. CDR3 residues: CASSQTGQQETQYF. CDR3 sequence (DNA): TGCGCCAGCAGCCAGACGGGACAGCAAGAGACCCAGTACTTC.

The V call is TRBV29-1, the J call TRBJ1-1; 8 bases are a match to TRBD1. Trimming took 3 bases from V and 7 from J; bases not matched to a gene: 10. The CDR3 runs to 14 residues. The V gene's germline CDR1 is SQVTM and CDR2 ANQGSEA. The CDR3 sequence is CSVDLVDRGIEAFF. The CDR3, as DNA: TGCAGCGTTGACCTCGTCGACAGGGGAATTGAAGCTTTCTTT.

This clonotype was detected many times. The V and J genes are TRBV29-1 and TRBJ1-1; 7 bases match TRBD1. Germline lookup yields CDR1 SQVTM and CDR2 ANQGSEA. The ends lost 6 bases at V and 6 bases at J; junction bases unmatched: 10. The CDR3 is 13 residues long. The CDR3 DNA follows: TGCAGCGTCCGCCGGGACAGACCATCTGAAGCTTTCTTT. Residues: CSVRRDRPSEAFF.

This clonotype was seen a few times. The rearrangement joins TRBV29-1 to TRBJ2-5; 8 bases are a match to TRBD1. Germline lookup yields CDR1 SQVTM and CDR2 ANQGSEA. CDR3 length: 16 residues. Losses at the gene ends were 3 bases for V and 1 base for J; bases not matched to a gene: 10. CDR3 in DNA: TGCAGCGTTGAGGGCTTGGCAGGGGGCTTCCAAGAGACCCAGTACTTC. Translated: CSVEGLAGGFQETQYF. Together with reference TRBV29-1 and TRBJ2-5, the CDR3 gives the full variable domain: SAVISQKPSRDICQRGTSLTIQCQVDSQVTMMFWYRQQPGQSLTLIATANQGSEATYESGFVIDKFPISRPNLTFSTLTVSNMSPEDSSIYLCSVEGLAGGFQETQYFGPGTRLLVL.

At least ten counts were recorded for this clonotype. V gene TRBV7-3 combines with J gene TRBJ2-7; 10 bases align to TRBD1. J gave up 9 bases and V 4 bases, and 6 bases lay outside the gene matches. The CDR3 sequence is 13 residues long. Per the germline V gene, CDR1 is SGHTA and CDR2 is FQGTGA. The CDR3 DNA follows: TGTGCCAGCAGCTCCTCCGGGACAGGGGTGCAGTACTTC. This encodes CASSSSGTGVQYF.

The DNA for the CDR3 is TGTGCCTGGCGATTATGGGCCGGGGAGCTGTTTTTT. It encodes CAWRLWAGELFF. This chain links TRBV30 with TRBJ2-2, with D unresolved. The CDR3 is 12 residues long. Trimming cost V 5 bases and J 6 bases, with 10 bases left between them. CDR1 is GTSNPN, CDR2 SVGIG, per germline (reference sequence). The full variable domain, rest sourced from reference TRBV30 and TRBJ2-2, is SQTIHQWPATLVQPVGSPLSLECTVEGTSNPNLYWYRQAAGRGLQLLFYSVGIGQISSEVPQNLSASRPQDRQFILSSKKLLLSDSGFYLCAWRLWAGELFFGEGSRLTVL.

The table lists this clonotype with many counts. V is TRBV20-1 and J is TRBJ2-2; TRBD2 aligns across 9 bases. Trimming took 6 bases from V and 5 from J; bases not matched to a gene: 10. Looked up from germline, CDR1 is DFQATT and CDR2 is SNEGSKA (reference sequence). The CDR3 consists of 15 residues. Here the CDR3 reads CSAPKAGGQTGELFF. Here the CDR3 DNA reads TGCAGTGCCCCGAAAGCGGGAGGCCAAACCGGGGAGCTGTTTTTT.

This clonotype was seen a few times. CDR3 DNA: TGCGCCAGCAGCTTGGCGGATCGGTGGGGGACTGAAGCTTTCTTT. It codes for CASSLADRWGTEAFF. V usage is TRBV5-1 and J usage is TRBJ1-1; the D gene is possibly TRBD1 (5 bases). Germline loops: CDR1 SGHRS, CDR2 YFSETQ. This CDR3 comprises 15 residues. V lost 0 bases to trimming and J lost 5 bases, with 14 bases between them.

The chain carries TRBV20-1 and TRBJ1-2, with D uncertain. The CDR3 has 12 residues. Germline V lookup: CDR1 DFQATT, CDR2 SNEGSKA (reference sequence). The CDR3 DNA reads TGCAGCGCTCTCTCCGTTGTCTATGGCTACACCTTC. Translating gives CSALSVVYGYTF.

The chain employs TRBV20-1 and TRBJ2-1, with no clear D. V shed 4 bases and J shed 4 bases, with 11 bases lying between them. Per the germline V gene, CDR1 is DFQATT and CDR2 is SNEGSKA (reference sequence). The CDR3 is 13 residues long. The CDR3 DNA reads TGCAGTGCTACCGGGTGGGTTTACAATGAGCAGTTCTTC. Amino acids: CSATGWVYNEQFF.

The chain is built from TRBV5-1 and TRBJ1-1; D is possibly TRBD1 (5 bases). Looked up from germline, CDR1 is SGHRS and CDR2 is YFSETQ. V was trimmed by 0 bases and J by 11 bases, leaving 17 bases between them. CDR3 length: 14 residues. The chain's CDR3 is CASSLAGGHERAFF. CDR3 DNA sequence: TGCGCCAGCAGCTTGGCGGGGGGTCACGAGCGGGCTTTCTTT.

This chain connects TRBV3-1 to TRBJ2-1; tentative D call: TRBD2 (6 bases). The CDR3 runs 16 residues. V lost 2 bases and J 4 bases, leaving 15 bases between the germline ends. The germline gives CDR1 LGHDT, CDR2 YNNKEL (reference sequence). In DNA form, the CDR3 reads TGTGCCAGCAGCCAAATACCCGGCGGGACTTACAATGAGCAGTTCTTC. The encoded protein is CASSQIPGGTYNEQFF.

V is TRBV20-1 and J is TRBJ1-5, with D perhaps TRBD1 (5 bases). V lost 4 bases and J lost 6, with 13 bases in between. Germline CDR1 DFQATT, CDR2 SNEGSKA (reference sequence). The CDR3 covers 13 residues. The CDR3 DNA reads as TGCAGTGCTAACCAGGGTAGTTCTCAGCCCCAGCATTTT. Translating gives CSANQGSSQPQHF.

The chain is built from TRBV18 and TRBJ2-7, with 12 positions matching TRBD1. The CDR3 extends over 16 amino acids. V was clipped by 0 bases and J by 5 bases; unmatched bases: 5. The germline gives CDR1 KGHSH, CDR2 LQKENI. In DNA, the CDR3 is TGTGCCAGCTCACCACCGGGACAGGGGGCATTCAACGAGCAGTACTTC. Its translation is CASSPPGQGAFNEQYF.

This chain joins TRBV9 and TRBJ2-5, with a possible D match to TRBD1 (7 bases). The germline CDR1 and CDR2 sequences are SGDLS and YYNGEE. V was cut by 3 bases and J by 3 bases, with 15 bases left in between. This CDR3 comprises 15 residues. In nucleotides, the CDR3 is TGTGCCAGCAGCGCGGGGGCCGGGACAGAAGAGACCCAGTACTTC. This sequence encodes CASSAGAGTEETQYF.

The chain joins TRBV12-3 or TRBV12-4 to TRBJ1-2; D remains unclear. The ends were cut back, 7 bases at V and 5 bases at J, with 17 bases in the middle. CDR3 length: 14 residues. For the CDR3, the DNA is TGTGCCAGCACTTTGGGGAGGGTATGGTATGGCTACACCTTC. Residues: CASTLGRVWYGYTF.

V and J are TRBV20-1 and TRBJ2-2, with 11 bases identical to TRBD1. The V segment lost 6 bases and the J segment 6 bases; nucleotides outside the gene matches: 3. Germline CDR1 DFQATT, CDR2 SNEGSKA (reference sequence). CDR3 size: 13 residues. The CDR3 region has the DNA TGCAGTGCGGGACAGGGGGAAGCCGGGGAGCTGTTTTTT. It translates to CSAGQGEAGELFF.

This clonotype has more than one count but fewer than ten. The rearrangement uses TRBV5-6 and TRBJ2-3, with D hard to call. Looked up from germline, CDR1 is SGHDT and CDR2 is YYEEEE. V was cut by 5 bases and J by 2 bases, with 6 bases left in between. The CDR3 has 12 residues. The CDR3 spells CASSYATDTQYF. The CDR3 nucleotides are TGTGCCAGCAGTTATGCCACAGATACGCAGTATTTT.

This chain links TRBV29-1 with TRBJ1-1, with TRBD1 matching 7 bases. The CDR3 contains 14 residues. Trimming took 3 bases from V and 3 from J; bases not matched to a gene: 7. CDR1 is SQVTM, CDR2 ANQGSEA, per germline. The CDR3 DNA is TGCAGCGTTGATTCGGACAGGAGAGACACTGAAGCTTTCTTT. Its translation: CSVDSDRRDTEAFF. Looking up the rest from reference TRBV29-1 and TRBJ1-1 gives the full variable domain: SAVISQKPSRDICQRGTSLTIQCQVDSQVTMMFWYRQQPGQSLTLIATANQGSEATYESGFVIDKFPISRPNLTFSTLTVSNMSPEDSSIYLCSVDSDRRDTEAFFGQGTRLTVV.

CDR3 bases: TGCAGTGCAACAGACAGTTACTATGGCTACACCTTC. It translates to CSATDSYYGYTF. The chain links TRBV20-1 to TRBJ1-2; a possible D gene is TRBD1 (5 bases). This CDR3 has 12 residues. With 6 bases removed from V and 3 bases from J, the gap between germline ends came to 11 bases. Germline CDR1 reads DFQATT; CDR2 reads SNEGSKA (reference sequence).

A few counts support this clonotype. This sequence joins TRBV5-1 and TRBJ2-1; TRBD1 aligns across 8 bases. This CDR3 region has 15 residues. V lost 5 bases and J lost 4; bases outside the gene matches: 8. CDR1 is SGHRS, CDR2 YFSETQ, per germline. The CDR3 loop reads CASSPQGAQYNEQFF. CDR3 sequence (DNA): TGCGCCAGCAGTCCCCAGGGGGCACAGTACAATGAGCAGTTCTTC.

The chain combines TRBV6-5 with TRBJ2-5; D might be TRBD1 (6 bases). V lost 0 bases, J lost 5 bases, and 13 bases lay in between. Looked up from germline, CDR1 is MNHEY and CDR2 is SVGAGI. The CDR3 sequence is 15 residues long. CDR3 nucleotide sequence: TGTGCCAGCAGTTACTCGGGACACCGACGGGAGACCCAGTACTTC. Protein: CASSYSGHRRETQYF.

This clonotype was counted only a few times. V gene TRBV15 combines with J gene TRBJ2-1; D perhaps matches TRBD1 (6 bases). V lost 4 bases and J 8 bases, leaving 21 bases between the germline ends. CDR1 and CDR2 from the germline V gene are LNHNV and YYDKDF (reference sequence). CDR3 length: 16 residues. The CDR3 protein is CATSKYRTELVYEQFF. The CDR3 DNA is TGTGCCACCAGCAAGTACCGGACAGAACTAGTCTATGAGCAGTTCTTC.

This clonotype was recorded many times. The rearrangement joins TRBV12-3 or TRBV12-4 to TRBJ2-7; either TRBD1 or TRBD2 may supply D (6 bases each). The ends were cut back, 5 bases at V and 4 bases at J, with 18 bases in the middle. This CDR3 is built from 15 residues. The DNA for the CDR3 is TGTGCCAGCAGTCTTGGCCGCGGGACATTGTACGAGCAGTACTTC. The encoded protein is CASSLGRGTLYEQYF.

The sample holds a few counts of this clonotype. This chain connects TRBV12-3 or TRBV12-4 to TRBJ1-1; D unresolved. The CDR3 runs to 14 residues. V was cut by 7 bases and J by 4 bases, with 16 bases left in between. CDR3 protein: CASTKEVSSTEAFF. CDR3 bases: TGTGCCAGCACCAAAGAGGTGTCGAGCACTGAAGCTTTCTTT.